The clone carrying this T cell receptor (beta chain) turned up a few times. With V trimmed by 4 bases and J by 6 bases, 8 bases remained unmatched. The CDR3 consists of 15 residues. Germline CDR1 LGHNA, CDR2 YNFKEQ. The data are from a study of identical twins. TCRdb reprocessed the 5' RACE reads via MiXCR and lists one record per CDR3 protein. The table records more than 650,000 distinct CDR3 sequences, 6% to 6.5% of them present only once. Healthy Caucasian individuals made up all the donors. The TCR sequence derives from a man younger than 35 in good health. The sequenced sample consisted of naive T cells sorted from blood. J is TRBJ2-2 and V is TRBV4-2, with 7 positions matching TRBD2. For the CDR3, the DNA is TGTGCCAGCAGCCGAGAAAGCGGGATTGCCGGGGAGCTGTTTTTT. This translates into CASSRESGIAGELFF.